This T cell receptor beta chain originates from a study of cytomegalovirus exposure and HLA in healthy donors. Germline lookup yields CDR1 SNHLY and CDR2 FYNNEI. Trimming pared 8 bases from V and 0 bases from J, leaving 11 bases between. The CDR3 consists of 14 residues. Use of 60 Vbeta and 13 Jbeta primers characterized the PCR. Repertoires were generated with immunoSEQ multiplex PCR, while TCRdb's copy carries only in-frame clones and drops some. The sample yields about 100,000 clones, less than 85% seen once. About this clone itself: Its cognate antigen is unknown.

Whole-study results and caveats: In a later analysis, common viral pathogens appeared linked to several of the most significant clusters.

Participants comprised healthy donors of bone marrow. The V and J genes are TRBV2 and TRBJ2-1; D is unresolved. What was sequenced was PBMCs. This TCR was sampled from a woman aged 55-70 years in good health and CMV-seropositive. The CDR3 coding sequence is TGTGCCAGCGTGAGCGCTAGCTCCTACAATGAGCAGTTCTTC. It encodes CASVSASSYNEQFF. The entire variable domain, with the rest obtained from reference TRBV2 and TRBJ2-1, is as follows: EPEVTQTPSHQVTQMGQEVILRCVPISNHLYFYWYRQILGQKVEFLVSFYNNEISEKSEIFDDQFSVERPDGSNFTLKIRSTKLEDSAMYFCASVSASSYNEQFFGPGTRLTVL.